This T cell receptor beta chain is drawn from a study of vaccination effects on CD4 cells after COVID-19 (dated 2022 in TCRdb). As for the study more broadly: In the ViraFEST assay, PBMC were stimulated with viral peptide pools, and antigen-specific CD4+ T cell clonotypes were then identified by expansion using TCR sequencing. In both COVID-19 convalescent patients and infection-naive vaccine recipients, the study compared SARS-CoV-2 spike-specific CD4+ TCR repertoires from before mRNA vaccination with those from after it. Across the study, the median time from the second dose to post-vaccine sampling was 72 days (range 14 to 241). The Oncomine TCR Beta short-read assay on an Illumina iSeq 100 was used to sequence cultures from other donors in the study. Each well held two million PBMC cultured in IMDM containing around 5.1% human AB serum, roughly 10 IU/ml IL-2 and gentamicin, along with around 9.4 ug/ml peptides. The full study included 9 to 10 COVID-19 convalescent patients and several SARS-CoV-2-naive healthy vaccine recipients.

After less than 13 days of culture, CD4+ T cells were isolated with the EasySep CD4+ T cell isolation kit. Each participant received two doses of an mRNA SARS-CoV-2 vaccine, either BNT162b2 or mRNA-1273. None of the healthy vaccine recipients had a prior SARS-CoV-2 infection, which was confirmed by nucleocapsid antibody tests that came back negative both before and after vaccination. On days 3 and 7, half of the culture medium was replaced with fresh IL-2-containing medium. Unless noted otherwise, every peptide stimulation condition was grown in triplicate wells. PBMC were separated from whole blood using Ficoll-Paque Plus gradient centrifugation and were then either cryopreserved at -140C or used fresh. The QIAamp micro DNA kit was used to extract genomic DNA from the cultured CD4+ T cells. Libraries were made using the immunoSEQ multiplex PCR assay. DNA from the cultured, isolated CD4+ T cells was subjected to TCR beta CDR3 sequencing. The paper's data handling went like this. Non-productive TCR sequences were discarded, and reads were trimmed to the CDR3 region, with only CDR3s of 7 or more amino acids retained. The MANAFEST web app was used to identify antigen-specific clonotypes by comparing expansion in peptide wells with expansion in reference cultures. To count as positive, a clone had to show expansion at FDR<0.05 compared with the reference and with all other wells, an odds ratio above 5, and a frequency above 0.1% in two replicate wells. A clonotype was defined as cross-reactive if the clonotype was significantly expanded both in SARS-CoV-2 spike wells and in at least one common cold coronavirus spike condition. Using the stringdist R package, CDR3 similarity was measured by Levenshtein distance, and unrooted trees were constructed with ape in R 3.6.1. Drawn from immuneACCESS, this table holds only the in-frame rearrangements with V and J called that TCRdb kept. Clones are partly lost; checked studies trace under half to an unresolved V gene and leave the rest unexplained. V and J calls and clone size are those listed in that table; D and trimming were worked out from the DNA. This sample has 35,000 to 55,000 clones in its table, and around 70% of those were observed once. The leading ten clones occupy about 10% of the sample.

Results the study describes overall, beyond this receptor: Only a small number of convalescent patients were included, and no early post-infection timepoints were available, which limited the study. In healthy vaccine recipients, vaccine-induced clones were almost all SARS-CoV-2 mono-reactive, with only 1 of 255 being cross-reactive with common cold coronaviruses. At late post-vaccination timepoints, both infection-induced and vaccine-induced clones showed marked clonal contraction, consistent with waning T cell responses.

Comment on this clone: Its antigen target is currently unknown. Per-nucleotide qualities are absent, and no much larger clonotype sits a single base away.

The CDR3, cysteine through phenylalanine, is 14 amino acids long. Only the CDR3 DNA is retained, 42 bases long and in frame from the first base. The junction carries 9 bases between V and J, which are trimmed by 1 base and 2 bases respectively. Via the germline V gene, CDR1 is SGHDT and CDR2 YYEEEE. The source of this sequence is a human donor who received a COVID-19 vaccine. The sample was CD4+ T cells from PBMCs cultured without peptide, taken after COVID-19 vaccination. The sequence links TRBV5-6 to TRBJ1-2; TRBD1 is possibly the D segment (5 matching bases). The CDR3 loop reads CASSLKDINYGYTF. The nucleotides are TGTGCCAGCAGCTTGAAGGACATAAACTATGGCTACACCTTC.